Given below is one T cell receptor beta chain in context. The antigen is not known. The record originates from a study of cytomegalovirus exposure and HLA in healthy donors. Though nominally healthy at sampling, donors likely had unrecorded immune exposures. PCR was performed using 60 Vbeta and 13 Jbeta primers. Only in-frame clones appear in the TCRdb table, and some are missing; sequencing was by immunoSEQ multiplex PCR. The table records 150,000 to 200,000 clones, 76% of them present only once. Whole-study findings and limits: As was reported, the HLA-A and HLA-B alleles of most subjects were accurately predicted from TCR beta sequences. An ancestry cluster, one associated with Asian ancestry, reportedly showed fewer N-insertions than the roughly 670-donor mean in a later analysis. In a later analysis, V- and J-gene trimming of beta chains associated with a DCLRE1C missense variant, replicated independently.

There are 14 residues in the CDR3. The ends were cut back, 2 bases at V and 13 bases at J, with 15 bases in the middle. Per germline, CDR1 LNHDA and CDR2 SQIVND (reference sequence). This chain connects TRBV19 to TRBJ1-6; D is possibly TRBD1 (5 bases). This sequence was found in a man younger than 35 in good health and CMV-seronegative. Sequenced sample: PBMCs. The CDR3 loop reads CASSIRQGAAPLHF. The CDR3 DNA follows: TGTGCCAGTAGTATACGGCAGGGTGCCGCGCCCCTCCACTTT.